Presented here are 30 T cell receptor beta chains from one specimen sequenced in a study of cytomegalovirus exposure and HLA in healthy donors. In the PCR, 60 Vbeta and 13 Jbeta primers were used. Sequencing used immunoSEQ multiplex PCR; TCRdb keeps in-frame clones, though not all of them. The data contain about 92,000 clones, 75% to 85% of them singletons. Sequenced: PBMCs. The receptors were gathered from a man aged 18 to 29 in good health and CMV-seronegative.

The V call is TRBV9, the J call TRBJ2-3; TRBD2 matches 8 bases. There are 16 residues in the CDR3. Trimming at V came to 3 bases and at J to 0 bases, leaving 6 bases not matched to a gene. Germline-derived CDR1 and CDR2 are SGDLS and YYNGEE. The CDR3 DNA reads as TGTGCCAGCAGCGCCGGGGGGGCAGGGAGCACAGATACGCAGTATTTT. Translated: CASSAGGAGSTDTQYF. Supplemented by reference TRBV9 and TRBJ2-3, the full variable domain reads DSGVTQTPKHLITATGQRVTLRCSPRSGDLSVYWYQQSLDQGLQFLIQYYNGEERAKGNILERFSAQQFPDLHSELNLSSLELGDSALYFCASSAGGAGSTDTQYFGPGTRLTVL.

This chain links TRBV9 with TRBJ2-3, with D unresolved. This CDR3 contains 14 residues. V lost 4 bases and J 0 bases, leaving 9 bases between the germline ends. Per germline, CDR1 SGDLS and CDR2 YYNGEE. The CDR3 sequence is CASSRTTSTDTQYF. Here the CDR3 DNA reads TGTGCCAGCAGCCGAACCACAAGCACAGATACGCAGTATTTT.

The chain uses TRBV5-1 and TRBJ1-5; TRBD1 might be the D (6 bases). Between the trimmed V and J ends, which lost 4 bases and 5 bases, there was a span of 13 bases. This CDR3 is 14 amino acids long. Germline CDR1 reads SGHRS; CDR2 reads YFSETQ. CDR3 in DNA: TGCGCCAGCAGCCCTAGGGAGGGGGATCAGCCCCAGCATTTT. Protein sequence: CASSPREGDQPQHF. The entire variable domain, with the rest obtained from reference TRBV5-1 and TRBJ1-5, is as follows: KAGVTQTPRYLIKTRGQQVTLSCSPISGHRSVSWYQQTPGQGLQFLFEYFSETQRNKGNFPGRFSGRQFSNSRSEMNVSTLELGDSALYLCASSPREGDQPQHFGDGTRLSIL.

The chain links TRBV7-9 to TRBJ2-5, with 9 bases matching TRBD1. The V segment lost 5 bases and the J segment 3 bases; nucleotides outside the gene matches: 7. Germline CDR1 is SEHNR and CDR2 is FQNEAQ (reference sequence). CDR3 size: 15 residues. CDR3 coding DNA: TGTGCCAGCAGCACAAACAGGGGGCGGGAAGAGACCCAGTACTTC. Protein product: CASSTNRGREETQYF.

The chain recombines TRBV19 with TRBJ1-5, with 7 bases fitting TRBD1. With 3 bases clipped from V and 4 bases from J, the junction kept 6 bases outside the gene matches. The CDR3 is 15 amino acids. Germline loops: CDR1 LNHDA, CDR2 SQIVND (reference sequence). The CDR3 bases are TGTGCCAGTAGTATCAGGGACAGCATAAATCAGCCCCAGCATTTT. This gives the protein CASSIRDSINQPQHF.

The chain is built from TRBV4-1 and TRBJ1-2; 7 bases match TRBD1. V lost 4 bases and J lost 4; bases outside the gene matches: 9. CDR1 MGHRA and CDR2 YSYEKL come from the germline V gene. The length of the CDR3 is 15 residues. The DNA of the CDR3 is TGCGCCAGCAGCCCGGGACAGTTGAACTCCTATGGCTACACCTTC. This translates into CASSPGQLNSYGYTF.

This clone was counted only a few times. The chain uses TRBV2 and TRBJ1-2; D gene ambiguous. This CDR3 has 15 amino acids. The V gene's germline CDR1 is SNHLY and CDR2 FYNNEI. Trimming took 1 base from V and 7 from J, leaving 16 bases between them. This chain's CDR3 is CASSEVAPNRGGYTF. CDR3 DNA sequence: TGTGCCAGCAGTGAAGTGGCACCGAACCGGGGTGGCTACACCTTC.

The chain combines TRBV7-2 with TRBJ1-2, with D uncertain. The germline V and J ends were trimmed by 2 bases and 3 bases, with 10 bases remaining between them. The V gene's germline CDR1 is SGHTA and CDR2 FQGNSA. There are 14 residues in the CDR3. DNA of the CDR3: TGTGCCAGCAGCTTAAGTCGCGCCGACTATGGCTACACCTTC. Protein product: CASSLSRADYGYTF. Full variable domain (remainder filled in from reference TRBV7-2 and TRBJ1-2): GAGVSQSPSNKVTEKGKDVELRCDPISGHTALYWYRQSLGQGLEFLIYFQGNSAPDKSGLPSDRFSAERTGGSVSTLTIQRTQQEDSAVYLCASSLSRADYGYTFGSGTRLTVV.

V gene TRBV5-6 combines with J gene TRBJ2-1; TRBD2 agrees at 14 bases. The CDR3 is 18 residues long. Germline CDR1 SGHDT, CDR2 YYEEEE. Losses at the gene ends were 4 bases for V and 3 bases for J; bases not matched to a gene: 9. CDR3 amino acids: CASSRGLAGALNYNEQFF. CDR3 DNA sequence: TGTGCCAGCAGCCGGGGACTAGCGGGGGCCCTCAACTACAATGAGCAGTTCTTC. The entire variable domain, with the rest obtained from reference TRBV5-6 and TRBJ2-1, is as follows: DAGVTQSPTHLIKTRGQQVTLRCSPKSGHDTVSWYQQALGQGPQFIFQYYEEEERQRGNFPDRFSGHQFPNYSSELNVNALLLGDSALYLCASSRGLAGALNYNEQFFGPGTRLTVL.

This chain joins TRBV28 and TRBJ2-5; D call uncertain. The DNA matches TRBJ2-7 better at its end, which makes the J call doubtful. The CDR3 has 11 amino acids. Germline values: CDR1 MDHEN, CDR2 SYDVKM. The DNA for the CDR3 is TGTGCCAGCAGTTCCTATAGCGAGCAGTACTTC. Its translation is CASSSYSEQYF.

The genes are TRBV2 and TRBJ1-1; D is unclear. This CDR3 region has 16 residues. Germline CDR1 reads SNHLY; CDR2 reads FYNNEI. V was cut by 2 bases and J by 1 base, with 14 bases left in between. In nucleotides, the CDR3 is TGTGCCAGCAGTGAACTCCCCGGAGGTGGGAACACTGAAGCTTTCTTT. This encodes CASSELPGGGNTEAFF.

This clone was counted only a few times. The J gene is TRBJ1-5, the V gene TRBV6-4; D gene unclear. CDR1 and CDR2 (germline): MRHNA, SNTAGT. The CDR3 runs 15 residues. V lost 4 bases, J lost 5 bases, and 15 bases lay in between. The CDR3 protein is CASSASPEGDQPQHF. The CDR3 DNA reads TGTGCCAGCAGTGCCTCTCCAGAGGGAGATCAGCCCCAGCATTTT.

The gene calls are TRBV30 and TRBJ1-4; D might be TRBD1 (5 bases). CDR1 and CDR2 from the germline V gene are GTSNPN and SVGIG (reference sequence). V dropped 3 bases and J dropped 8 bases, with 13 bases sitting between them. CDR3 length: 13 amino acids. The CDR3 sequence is CAWRQVLGEKLFF. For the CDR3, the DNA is TGTGCCTGGAGACAGGTCCTCGGGGAAAAACTGTTTTTT.

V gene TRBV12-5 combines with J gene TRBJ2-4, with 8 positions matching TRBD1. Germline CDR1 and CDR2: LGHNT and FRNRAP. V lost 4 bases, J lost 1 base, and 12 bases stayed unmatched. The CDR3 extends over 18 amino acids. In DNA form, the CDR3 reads TGTGCTAGTGGTTCCACTCGGGGACAGGTCCTTGCCAAAAACATTCAGTACTTC. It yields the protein CASGSTRGQVLAKNIQYF.

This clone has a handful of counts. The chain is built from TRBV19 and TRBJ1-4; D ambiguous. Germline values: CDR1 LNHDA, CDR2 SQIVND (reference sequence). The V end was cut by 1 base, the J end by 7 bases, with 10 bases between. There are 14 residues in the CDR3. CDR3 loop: CASSIAKRGEKLFF. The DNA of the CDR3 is TGTGCCAGTAGTATAGCCAAGCGGGGTGAAAAACTGTTTTTT.

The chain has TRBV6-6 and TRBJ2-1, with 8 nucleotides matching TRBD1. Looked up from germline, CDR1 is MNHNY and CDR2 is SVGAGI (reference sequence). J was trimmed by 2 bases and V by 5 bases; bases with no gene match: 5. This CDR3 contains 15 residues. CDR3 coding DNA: TGTGCCAGCAGTCGGCAGGGGGCCGCCTACAATGAGCAGTTCTTC. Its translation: CASSRQGAAYNEQFF.

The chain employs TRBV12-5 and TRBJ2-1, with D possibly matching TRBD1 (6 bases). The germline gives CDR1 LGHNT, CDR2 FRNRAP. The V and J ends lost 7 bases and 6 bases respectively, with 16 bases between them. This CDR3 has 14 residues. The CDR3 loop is CASAEGQMGNEQFF. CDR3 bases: TGTGCTAGTGCCGAGGGACAAATGGGCAATGAGCAGTTCTTC.

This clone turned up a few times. DNA for the CDR3: TGTGCCAGCAGTTTCAGGCTGTATAATGAAAAACTGTTTTTT. It codes for CASSFRLYNEKLFF. The chain carries TRBV28 and TRBJ1-4; D unresolved. The V gene's germline CDR1 is MDHEN and CDR2 SYDVKM. The CDR3 length is 14 residues. Trimming pared 3 bases from V and 4 bases from J, leaving 9 bases between. Variable domain in full (rest from reference TRBV28 and TRBJ1-4): DVKVTQSSRYLVKRTGEKVFLECVQDMDHENMFWYRQDPGLGLRLIYFSYDVKMKEKGDIPEGYSVSREKKERFSLILESASTNQTSMYLCASSFRLYNEKLFFGSGTQLSVL.

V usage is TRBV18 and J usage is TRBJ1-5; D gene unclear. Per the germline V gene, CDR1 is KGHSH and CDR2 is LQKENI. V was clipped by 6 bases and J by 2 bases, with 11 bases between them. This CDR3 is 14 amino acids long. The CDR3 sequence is CASSLEFRNQPQHF. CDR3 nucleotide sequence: TGTGCCAGCTCCCTGGAGTTCCGCAATCAGCCCCAGCATTTT.

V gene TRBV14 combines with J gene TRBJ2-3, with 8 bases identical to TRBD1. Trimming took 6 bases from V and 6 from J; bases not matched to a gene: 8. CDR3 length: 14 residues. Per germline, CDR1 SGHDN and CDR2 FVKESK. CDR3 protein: CASSRTGTFDTQYF. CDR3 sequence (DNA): TGTGCCAGCAGTCGGACAGGGACGTTCGATACGCAGTATTTT.

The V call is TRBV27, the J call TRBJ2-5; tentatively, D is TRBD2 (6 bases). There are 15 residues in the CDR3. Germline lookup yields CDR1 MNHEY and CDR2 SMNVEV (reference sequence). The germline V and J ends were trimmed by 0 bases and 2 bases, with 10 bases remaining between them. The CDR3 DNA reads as TGTGCCAGCAGTTTATCCACGGGGGAACAAGAGACCCAGTACTTC. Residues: CASSLSTGEQETQYF.

In DNA, the CDR3 is TGTGCCACCAGCAGAGATGGAGGCCCCCAGTACTTC. Translated: CATSRDGGPQYF. The chain links TRBV15 to TRBJ2-5; D perhaps matches TRBD2 (5 bases). Between the trimmed V and J ends, which lost 0 bases and 9 bases, there was a span of 8 bases. CDR1 and CDR2 (germline): LNHNV, YYDKDF (reference sequence). The CDR3 has 12 amino acids.

CDR3 in amino acids: CASSSLYATKNIQYF. Written as DNA, the CDR3 is TGTGCCAGCAGCTCCCTGTACGCGACCAAAAACATTCAGTACTTC. The V gene is TRBV7-6, the J gene TRBJ2-4; D is unresolved. Germline V gene sequence: CDR1 SGHVS, CDR2 FNYEAQ. V lost 4 bases and J lost 2, with 12 bases in between. The CDR3 runs 15 residues.

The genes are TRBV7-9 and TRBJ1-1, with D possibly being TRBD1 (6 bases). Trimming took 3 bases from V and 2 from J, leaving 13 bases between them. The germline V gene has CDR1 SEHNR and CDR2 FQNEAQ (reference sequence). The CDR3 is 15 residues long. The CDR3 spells CASSLTPDRNTEAFF. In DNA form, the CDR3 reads TGTGCCAGCAGCTTGACTCCGGACAGAAACACTGAAGCTTTCTTT.

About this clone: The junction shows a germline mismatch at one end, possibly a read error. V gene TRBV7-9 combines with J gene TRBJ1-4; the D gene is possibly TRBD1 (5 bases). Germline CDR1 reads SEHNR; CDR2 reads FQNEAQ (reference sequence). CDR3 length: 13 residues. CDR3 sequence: CSSSRTTEEKLFF. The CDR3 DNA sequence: TGTTCCAGCAGCAGAACGACAGAAGAAAAACTGTTTTTT.

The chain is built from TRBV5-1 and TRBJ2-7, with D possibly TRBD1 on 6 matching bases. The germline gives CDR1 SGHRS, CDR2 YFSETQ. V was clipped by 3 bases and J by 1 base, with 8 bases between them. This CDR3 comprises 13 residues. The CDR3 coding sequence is TGCGCCAGCAGCTCACAGGGATCCTACGAGCAGTACTTC. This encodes CASSSQGSYEQYF.

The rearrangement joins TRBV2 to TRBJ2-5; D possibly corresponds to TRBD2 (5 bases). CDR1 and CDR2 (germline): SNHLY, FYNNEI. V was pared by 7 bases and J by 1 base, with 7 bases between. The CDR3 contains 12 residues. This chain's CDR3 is CASTGIQETQYF. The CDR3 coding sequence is TGTGCCAGCACCGGGATCCAAGAGACCCAGTACTTC.

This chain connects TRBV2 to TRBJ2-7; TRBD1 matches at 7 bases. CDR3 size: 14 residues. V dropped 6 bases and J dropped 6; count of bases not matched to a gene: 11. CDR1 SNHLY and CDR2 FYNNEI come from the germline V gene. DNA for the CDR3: TGTGCCAGCAGGGGTGGCACAGGGGTCGGCGAGCAGTACTTC. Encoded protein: CASRGGTGVGEQYF. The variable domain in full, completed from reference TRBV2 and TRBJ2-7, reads EPEVTQTPSHQVTQMGQEVILRCVPISNHLYFYWYRQILGQKVEFLVSFYNNEISEKSEIFDDQFSVERPDGSNFTLKIRSTKLEDSAMYFCASRGGTGVGEQYFGPGTRLTVT.

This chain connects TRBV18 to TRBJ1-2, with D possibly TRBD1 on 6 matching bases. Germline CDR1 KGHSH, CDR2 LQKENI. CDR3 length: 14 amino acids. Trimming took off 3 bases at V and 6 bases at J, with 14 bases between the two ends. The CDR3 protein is CASSPVRDTDGYTF. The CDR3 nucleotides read TGTGCCAGCTCACCTGTCCGGGACACGGATGGCTACACCTTC. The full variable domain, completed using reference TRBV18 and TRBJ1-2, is NAGVMQNPRHLVRRRGQEARLRCSPMKGHSHVYWYRQLPEEGLKFMVYLQKENIIDESGMPKERFSAEFPKEGPSILRIQQVVRGDSAAYFCASSPVRDTDGYTFGSGTRLTVV.

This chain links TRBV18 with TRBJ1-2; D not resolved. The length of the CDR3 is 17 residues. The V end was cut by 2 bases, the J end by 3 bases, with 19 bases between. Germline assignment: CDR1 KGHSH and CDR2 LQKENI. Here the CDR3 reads CASSPIRPQAVDYGYTF. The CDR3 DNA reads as TGTGCCAGCTCACCAATTCGCCCCCAGGCCGTCGACTATGGCTACACCTTC.